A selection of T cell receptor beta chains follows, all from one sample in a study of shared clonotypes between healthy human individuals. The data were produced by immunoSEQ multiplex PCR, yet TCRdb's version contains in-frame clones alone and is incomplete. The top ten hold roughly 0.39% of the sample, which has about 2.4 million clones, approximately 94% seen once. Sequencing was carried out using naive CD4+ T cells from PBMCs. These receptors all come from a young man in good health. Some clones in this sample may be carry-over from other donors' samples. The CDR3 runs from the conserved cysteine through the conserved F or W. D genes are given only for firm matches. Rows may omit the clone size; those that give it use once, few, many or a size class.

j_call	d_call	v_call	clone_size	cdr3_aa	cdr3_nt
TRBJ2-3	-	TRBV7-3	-	CASSFSGSTDTQYF	TGTGCCAGCAGCTTTAGCGGTAGCACAGATACGCAGTATTTT
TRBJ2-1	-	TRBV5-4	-	CASSLLSSYNEQFF	TGTGCCAGCAGCCTACTAAGCTCCTACAATGAGCAGTTCTTC
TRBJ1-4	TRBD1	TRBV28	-	CASSLRPGQGANKEKLFF	TGTGCCAGCAGTTTAAGGCCGGGACAGGGGGCGAATAAAGAAAAACTGTTTTTT
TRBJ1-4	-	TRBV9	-	CASSATGLNNEKLFF	TGTGCCAGCAGCGCCACAGGGCTAAATAATGAAAAACTGTTTTTT
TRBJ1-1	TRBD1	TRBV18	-	CASSPTTDRVNTEAFF	TGTGCCAGCTCACCCACTACAGACAGGGTAAACACTGAAGCTTTCTTT
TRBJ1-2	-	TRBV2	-	CASILDSLYGYTF	-
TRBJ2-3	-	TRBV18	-	CASSPLASADTQYF	TGTGCCAGCTCACCACTGGCGAGCGCAGATACGCAGTATTTT
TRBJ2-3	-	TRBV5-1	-	CASSLGLRDTQYF	TGCGCCAGCAGCTTGGGTCTTCGGGATACGCAGTATTTT
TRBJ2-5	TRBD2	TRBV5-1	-	CASSLGLAGMETQYF	TGCGCCAGCAGCCTAGGACTAGCGGGAATGGAGACCCAGTACTTC
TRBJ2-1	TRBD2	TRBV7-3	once	CASSPQAAGVADEQFF	TGTGCCAGCAGCCCCCAGGCAGCGGGAGTGGCGGATGAGCAGTTCTTC
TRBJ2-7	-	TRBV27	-	CASSLREPYEQYF	TGTGCCAGCAGTTTAAGGGAGCCTTACGAGCAGTACTTC
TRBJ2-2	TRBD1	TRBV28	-	CAGQGVYTGELFF	TGTGCCGGACAGGGGGTCTACACCGGGGAGCTGTTTTTT
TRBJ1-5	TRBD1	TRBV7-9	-	CASSSQGGQGQPQHF	TGTGCCAGCAGCTCCCAGGGGGGGCAGGGTCAGCCCCAGCATTTT
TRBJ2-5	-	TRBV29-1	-	CSPKIQETQYF	TGCAGCCCGAAGATCCAAGAGACCCAGTACTTC
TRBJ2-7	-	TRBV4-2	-	CASSPGSSYEQYF	TGTGCCAGCAGCCCAGGCAGCTCCTACGAGCAGTACTTC
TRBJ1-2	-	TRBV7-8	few	CASSLDRSGGYTF	TGTGCCAGCAGCTTAGACAGGTCGGGCGGCTACACCTTC
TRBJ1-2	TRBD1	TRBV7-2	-	CASSSSGQPNYGYTF	TGTGCCAGCAGCTCCTCGGGACAGCCTAACTATGGCTACACCTTC
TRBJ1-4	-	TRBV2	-	CASSDVRVWEKLFF	TGTGCCAGCAGTGACGTCAGGGTATGGGAAAAACTGTTTTTT
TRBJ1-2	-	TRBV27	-	CASSLGGDGYTF	TGTGCCAGCAGTTTAGGAGGGGACGGCTACACCTTC
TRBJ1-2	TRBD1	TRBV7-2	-	CASSFTGVGGYTF	TGTGCCAGCAGCTTTACAGGGGTCGGTGGCTACACCTTC
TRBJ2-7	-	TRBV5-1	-	CASRVGLTGVSYEQYF	TGCGCCAGCCGTGTCGGGCTTACGGGAGTCTCCTACGAGCAGTACTTC
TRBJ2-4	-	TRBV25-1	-	CASSPVWRVAKNIQYF	TGTGCCAGCAGTCCAGTATGGCGGGTAGCCAAAAACATTCAGTACTTC
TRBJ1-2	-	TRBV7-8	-	CASSSSGHNTNYGYTF	TGTGCCAGCAGCTCCTCGGGACACAACACTAACTATGGCTACACCTTC
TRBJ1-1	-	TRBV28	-	CASSLSGEAFF	TGTGCCAGCAGTTTAAGTGGTGAAGCTTTCTTT
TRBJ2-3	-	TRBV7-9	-	CASSAPPERAQYF	TGTGCCAGCAGCGCCCCACCTGAGCGGGCGCAGTATTTT
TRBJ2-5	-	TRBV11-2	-	CASGGPASPTQYF	TGTGCCAGCGGAGGGCCCGCGAGTCCGACCCAGTACTTC
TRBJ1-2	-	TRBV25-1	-	CASSPGTTGYTF	TGTGCCAGCAGTCCCGGGACAACTGGCTACACCTTC
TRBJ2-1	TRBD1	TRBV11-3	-	CASSKELGTGSYNEQFF	TGTGCCAGCAGCAAAGAACTAGGGACAGGGTCCTACAATGAGCAGTTCTTC
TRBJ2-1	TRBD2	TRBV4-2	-	CASSPSPLGGSHEQFF	TGTGCCAGCAGCCCGAGCCCCCTCGGCGGGAGCCATGAGCAGTTCTTC